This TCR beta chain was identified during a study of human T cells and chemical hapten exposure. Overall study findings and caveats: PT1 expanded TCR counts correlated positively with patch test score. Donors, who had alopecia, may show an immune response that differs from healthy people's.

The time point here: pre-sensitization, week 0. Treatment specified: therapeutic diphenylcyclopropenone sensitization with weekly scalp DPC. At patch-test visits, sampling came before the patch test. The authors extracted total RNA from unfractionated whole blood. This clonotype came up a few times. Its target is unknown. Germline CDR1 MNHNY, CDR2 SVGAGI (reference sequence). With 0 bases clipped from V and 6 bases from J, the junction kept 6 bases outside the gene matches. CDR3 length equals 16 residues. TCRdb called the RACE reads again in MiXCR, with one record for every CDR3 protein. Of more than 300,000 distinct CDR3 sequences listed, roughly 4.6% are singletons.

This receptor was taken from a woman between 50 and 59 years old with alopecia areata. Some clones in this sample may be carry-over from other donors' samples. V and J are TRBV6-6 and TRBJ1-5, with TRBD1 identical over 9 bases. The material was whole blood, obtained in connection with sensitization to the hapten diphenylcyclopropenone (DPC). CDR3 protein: CASSYSPGTGSQPQHF. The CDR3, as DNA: TGTGCCAGCAGTTACTCGCCCGGGACAGGGTCTCAGCCCCAGCATTTT.